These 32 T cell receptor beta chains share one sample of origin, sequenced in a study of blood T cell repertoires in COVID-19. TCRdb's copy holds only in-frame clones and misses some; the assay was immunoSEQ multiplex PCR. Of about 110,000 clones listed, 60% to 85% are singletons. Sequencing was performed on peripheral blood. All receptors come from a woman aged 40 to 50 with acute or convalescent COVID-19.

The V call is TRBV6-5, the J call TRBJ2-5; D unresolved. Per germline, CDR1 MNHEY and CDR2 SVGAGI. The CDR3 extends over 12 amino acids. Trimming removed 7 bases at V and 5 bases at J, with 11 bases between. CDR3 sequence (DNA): TGTGCCAGCAAACCTAATCGGGAGACCCAGTACTTC. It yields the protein CASKPNRETQYF.

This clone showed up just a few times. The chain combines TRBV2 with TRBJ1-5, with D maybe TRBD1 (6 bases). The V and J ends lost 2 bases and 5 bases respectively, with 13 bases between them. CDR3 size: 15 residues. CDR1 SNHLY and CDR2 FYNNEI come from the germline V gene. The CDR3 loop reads CASSELLGQHQPQHF. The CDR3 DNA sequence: TGTGCCAGCAGTGAATTGCTGGGACAACATCAGCCCCAGCATTTT. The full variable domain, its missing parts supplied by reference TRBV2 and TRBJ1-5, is EPEVTQTPSHQVTQMGQEVILRCVPISNHLYFYWYRQILGQKVEFLVSFYNNEISEKSEIFDDQFSVERPDGSNFTLKIRSTKLEDSAMYFCASSELLGQHQPQHFGDGTRLSIL.

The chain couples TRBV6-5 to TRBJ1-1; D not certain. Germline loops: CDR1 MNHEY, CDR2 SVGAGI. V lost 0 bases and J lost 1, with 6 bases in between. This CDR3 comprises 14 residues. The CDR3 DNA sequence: TGTGCCAGCAGTTACTCGAGAGGGAACACTGAAGCTTTCTTT. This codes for CASSYSRGNTEAFF.

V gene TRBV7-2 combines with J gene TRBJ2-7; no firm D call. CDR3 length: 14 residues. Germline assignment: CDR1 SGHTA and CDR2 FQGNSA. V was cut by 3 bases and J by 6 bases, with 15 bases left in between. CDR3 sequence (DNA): TGTGCCAGCAGCTTTTCTGGAGAAGTTGGCGAGCAGTACTTC. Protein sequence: CASSFSGEVGEQYF.

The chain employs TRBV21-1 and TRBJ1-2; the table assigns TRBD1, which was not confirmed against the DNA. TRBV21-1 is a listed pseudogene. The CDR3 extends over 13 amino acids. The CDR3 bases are TGTGCCAGCAGCCCCGACAGAAGCTATGGCTACACCTTC. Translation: CASSPDRSYGYTF.

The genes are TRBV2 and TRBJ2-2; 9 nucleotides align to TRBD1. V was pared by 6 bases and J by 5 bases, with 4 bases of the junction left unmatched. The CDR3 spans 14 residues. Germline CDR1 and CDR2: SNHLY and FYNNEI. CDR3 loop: CASRGDRVTGELFF. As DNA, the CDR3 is TGTGCCAGCAGGGGGGACAGGGTTACCGGGGAGCTGTTTTTT.

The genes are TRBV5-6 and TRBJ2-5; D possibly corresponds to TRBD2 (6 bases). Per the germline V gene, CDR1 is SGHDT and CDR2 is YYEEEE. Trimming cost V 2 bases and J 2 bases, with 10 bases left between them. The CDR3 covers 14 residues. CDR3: CASSFGRGQETQYF. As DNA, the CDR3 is TGTGCCAGCAGCTTTGGACGGGGGCAAGAGACCCAGTACTTC.

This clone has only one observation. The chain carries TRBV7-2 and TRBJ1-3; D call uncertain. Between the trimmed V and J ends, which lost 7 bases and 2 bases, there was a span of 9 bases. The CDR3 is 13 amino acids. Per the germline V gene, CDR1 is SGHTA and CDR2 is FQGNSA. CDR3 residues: CASTPVPGNTIYF. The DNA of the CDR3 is TGTGCCAGCACCCCAGTACCTGGAAACACCATATATTTT.

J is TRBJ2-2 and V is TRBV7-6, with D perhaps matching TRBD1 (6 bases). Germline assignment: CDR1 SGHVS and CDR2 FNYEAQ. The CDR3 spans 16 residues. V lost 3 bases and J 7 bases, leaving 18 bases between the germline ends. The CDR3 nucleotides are TGTGCCAGCAGCTTCCTGTTACAGGGTAGTAGCGGGGAGCTGTTTTTT. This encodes CASSFLLQGSSGELFF.

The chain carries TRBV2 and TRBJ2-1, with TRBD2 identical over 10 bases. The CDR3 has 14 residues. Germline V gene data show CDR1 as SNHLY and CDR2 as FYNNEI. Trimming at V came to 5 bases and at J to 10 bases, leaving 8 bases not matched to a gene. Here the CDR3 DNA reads TGTGCCAGCAGTTCGAGCGGGGGGGCCAGGGAGCAGTTCTTC. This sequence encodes CASSSSGGAREQFF. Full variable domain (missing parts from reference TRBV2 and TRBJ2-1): EPEVTQTPSHQVTQMGQEVILRCVPISNHLYFYWYRQILGQKVEFLVSFYNNEISEKSEIFDDQFSVERPDGSNFTLKIRSTKLEDSAMYFCASSSSGGAREQFFGPGTRLTVL.

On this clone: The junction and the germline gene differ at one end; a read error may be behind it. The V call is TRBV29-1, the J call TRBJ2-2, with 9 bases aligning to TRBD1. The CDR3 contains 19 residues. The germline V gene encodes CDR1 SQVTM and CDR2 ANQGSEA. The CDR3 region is CSVVKIWDRVDREHRGAVF. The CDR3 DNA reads TGCAGCGTTGTTAAAATCTGGGACAGGGTGGATCGCGAACACCGGGGAGCTGTTTTT.

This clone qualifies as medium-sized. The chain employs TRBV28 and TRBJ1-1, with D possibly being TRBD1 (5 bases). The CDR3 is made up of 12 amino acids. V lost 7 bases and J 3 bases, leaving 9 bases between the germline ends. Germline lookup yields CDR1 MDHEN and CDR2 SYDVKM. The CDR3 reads CASKLQDTEAFF. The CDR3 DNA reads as TGTGCCAGCAAGTTACAGGACACTGAAGCTTTCTTT.

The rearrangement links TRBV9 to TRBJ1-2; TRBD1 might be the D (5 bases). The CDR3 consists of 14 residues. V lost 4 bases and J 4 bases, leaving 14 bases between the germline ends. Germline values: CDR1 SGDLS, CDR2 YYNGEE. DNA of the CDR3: TGTGCCAGCAGCCCCCCTCAGGGCTCCTATGGCTACACCTTC. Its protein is CASSPPQGSYGYTF.

CDR3 amino acids: CASSLEQAPEKLFF. The DNA of the CDR3 is TGCGCCAGCAGCTTGGAACAGGCCCCGGAAAAACTGTTTTTT. The chain uses TRBV5-1 and TRBJ1-4; possible D gene TRBD1, 5 bases. The length of the CDR3 is 14 residues. Trimming left V 0 bases short and J 8 bases short, with 11 bases between. Germline CDR1 reads SGHRS; CDR2 reads YFSETQ.

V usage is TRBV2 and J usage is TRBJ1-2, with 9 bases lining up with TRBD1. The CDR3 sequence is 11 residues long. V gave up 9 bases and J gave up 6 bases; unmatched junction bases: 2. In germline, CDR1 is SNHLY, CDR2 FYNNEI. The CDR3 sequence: CARRTGDGYTF. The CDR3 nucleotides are TGTGCCAGGAGGACAGGGGATGGCTACACCTTC.

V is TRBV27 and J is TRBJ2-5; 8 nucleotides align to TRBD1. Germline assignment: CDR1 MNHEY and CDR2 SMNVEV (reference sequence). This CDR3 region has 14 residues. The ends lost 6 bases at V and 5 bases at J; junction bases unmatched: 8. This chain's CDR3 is CASRLTRGRETQYF. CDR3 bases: TGTGCCAGCAGGTTAACCAGGGGGCGGGAGACCCAGTACTTC.

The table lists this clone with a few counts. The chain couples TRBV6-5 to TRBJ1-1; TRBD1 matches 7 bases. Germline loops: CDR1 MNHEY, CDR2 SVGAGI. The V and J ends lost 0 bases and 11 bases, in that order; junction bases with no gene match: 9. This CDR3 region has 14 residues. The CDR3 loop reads CASSYSRGNPGAFF. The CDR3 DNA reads TGTGCCAGCAGTTACTCCAGGGGGAACCCTGGGGCTTTCTTT.

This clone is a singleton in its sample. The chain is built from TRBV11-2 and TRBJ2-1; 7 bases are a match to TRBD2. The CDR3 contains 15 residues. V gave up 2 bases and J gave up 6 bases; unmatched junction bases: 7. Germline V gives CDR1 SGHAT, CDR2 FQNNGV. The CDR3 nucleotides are TGTGCCAGCAGCTTAATTGGGGGGGGATTCAATGAGCAGTTCTTC. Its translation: CASSLIGGGFNEQFF.

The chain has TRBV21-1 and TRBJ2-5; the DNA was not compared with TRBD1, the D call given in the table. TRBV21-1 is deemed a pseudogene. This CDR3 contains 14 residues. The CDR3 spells CASSKGQIQETQYF. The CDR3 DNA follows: TGTGCCAGCAGCAAGGGACAGATCCAAGAGACCCAGTACTTC.

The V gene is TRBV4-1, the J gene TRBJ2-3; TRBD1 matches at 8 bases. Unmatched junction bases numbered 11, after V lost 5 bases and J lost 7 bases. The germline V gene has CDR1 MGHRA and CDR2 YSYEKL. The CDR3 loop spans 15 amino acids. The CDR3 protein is CASSSPGQVTNTQYF. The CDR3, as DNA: TGCGCCAGCAGCTCACCGGGACAGGTGACGAATACGCAGTATTTT.

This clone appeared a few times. In DNA, the CDR3 is TGTGCCAGCAGTTTAGGAGGGGCCAATCAGCCCCAGCATTTT. Encoded protein: CASSLGGANQPQHF. The rearrangement links TRBV28 to TRBJ1-5, with D maybe TRBD1 (5 bases). V was cut by 2 bases and J by 3 bases, with 8 bases left in between. The CDR3 loop spans 14 amino acids. The germline V gene has CDR1 MDHEN and CDR2 SYDVKM.

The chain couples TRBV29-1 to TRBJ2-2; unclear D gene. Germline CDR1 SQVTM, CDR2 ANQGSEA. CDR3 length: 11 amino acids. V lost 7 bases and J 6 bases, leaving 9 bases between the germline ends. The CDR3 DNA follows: TGCAGCGCCGTGGCAGCCGGGGAGCTGTTTTTT. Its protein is CSAVAAGELFF.

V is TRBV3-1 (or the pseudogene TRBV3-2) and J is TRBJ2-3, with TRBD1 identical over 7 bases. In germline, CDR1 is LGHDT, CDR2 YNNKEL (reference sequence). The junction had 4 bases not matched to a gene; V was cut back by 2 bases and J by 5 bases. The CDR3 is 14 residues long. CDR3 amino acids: CASSQLRGRDTQYF. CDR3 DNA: TGTGCCAGCAGCCAATTGAGGGGGCGAGATACGCAGTATTTT.

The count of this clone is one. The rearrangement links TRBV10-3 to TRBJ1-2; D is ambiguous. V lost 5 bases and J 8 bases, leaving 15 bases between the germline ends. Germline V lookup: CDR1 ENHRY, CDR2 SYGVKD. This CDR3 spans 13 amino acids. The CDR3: CAISSETGAGYTF. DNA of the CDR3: TGTGCCATCAGTTCGGAAACGGGTGCGGGCTACACCTTC.

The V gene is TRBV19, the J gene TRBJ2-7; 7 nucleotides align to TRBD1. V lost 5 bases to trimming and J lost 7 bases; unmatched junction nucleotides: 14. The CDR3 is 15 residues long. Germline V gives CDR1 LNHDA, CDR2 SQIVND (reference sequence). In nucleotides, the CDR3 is TGTGCCAGTAGTCCCGACAGGGTTCCGTCTGGGGAGCAGTACTTC. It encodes CASSPDRVPSGEQYF.

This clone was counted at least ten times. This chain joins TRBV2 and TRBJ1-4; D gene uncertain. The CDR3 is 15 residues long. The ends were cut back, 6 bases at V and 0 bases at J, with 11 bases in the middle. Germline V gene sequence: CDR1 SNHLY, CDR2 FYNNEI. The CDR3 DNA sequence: TGTGCCAGCAGACGGGAAGCCGCAACTAATGAAAAACTGTTTTTT. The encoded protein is CASRREAATNEKLFF.

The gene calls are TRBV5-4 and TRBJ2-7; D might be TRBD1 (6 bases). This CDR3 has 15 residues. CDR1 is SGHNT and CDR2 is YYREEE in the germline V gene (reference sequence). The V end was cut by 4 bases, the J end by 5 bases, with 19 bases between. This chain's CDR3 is CASSSTGSRVNEQYF. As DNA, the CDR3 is TGTGCCAGCAGCAGTACAGGGTCCCGCGTGAACGAGCAGTACTTC.

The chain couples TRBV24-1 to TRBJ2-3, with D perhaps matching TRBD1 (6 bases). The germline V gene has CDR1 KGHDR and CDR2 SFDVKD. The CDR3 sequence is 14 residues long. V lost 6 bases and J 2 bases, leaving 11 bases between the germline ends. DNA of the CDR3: TGTGCCACCAGTAAAGGGGGAGTCACAGATACGCAGTATTTT. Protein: CATSKGGVTDTQYF.

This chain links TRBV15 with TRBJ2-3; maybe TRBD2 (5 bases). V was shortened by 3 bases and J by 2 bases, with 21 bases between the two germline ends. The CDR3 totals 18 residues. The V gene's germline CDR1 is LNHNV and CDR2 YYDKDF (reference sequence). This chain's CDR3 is CATSSLVGAGIYTDTQYF. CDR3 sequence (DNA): TGTGCCACCAGCAGCCTAGTGGGAGCCGGGATTTACACAGATACGCAGTATTTT.

CDR3 in amino acids: CASSDMGQGSGELFF. CDR3 bases: TGTGCCAGCAGTGACATGGGACAGGGATCCGGGGAGCTGTTTTTT. The chain couples TRBV6-1 to TRBJ2-2; 9 nucleotides align to TRBD1. There are 15 residues in the CDR3. Unmatched junction bases numbered 5, after V lost 3 bases and J lost 6 bases. Germline CDR1 is MNHNS and CDR2 is SASEGT.

The CDR3 coding sequence is TGTGCCAGTAGTAACCCCTCGGGACAGGGTTCCTACGAGCAGTACTTC. Amino acid sequence: CASSNPSGQGSYEQYF. The rearrangement uses TRBV19 and TRBJ2-7, with 9 bases lining up with TRBD1. CDR1 LNHDA and CDR2 SQIVND come from the germline V gene (reference sequence). With V trimmed by 4 bases and J by 1 base, 8 bases remained unmatched. CDR3 size: 16 residues.

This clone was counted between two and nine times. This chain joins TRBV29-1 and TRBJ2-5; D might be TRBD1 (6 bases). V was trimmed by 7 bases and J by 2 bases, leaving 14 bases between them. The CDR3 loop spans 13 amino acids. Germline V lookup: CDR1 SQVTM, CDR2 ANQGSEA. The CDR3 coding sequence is TGCAGCGCAAGGACAGCGTTACAAGAGACCCAGTACTTC. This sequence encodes CSARTALQETQYF.